The 30 T cell receptor beta chains below all came from one sample that was sequenced in a study of shared clonotypes between healthy human individuals. CD45RO negativity and positive selection for CCR7 defined naive CD8 cells, a population that excluded terminally differentiated effector memory CD45RA+ cells. Sequencing was performed with immunoSEQ multiplex PCR; in TCRdb, only in-frame clones are kept and a portion is missing. The data show millions of clones, 93% seen once. The sample comprised naive CD8+ T cells from PBMCs. The receptors originated from a man in his late teens or twenties in good health. Some clones in this sample may be carry-over from other donors' samples.

V usage is TRBV10-3 and J usage is TRBJ2-7; D perhaps matches TRBD1 (5 bases). The germline V gene has CDR1 ENHRY and CDR2 SYGVKD. CDR3 length: 17 residues. Trimming cost V 2 bases and J 6 bases, with 23 bases left between them. The CDR3 protein is CAISEPDKTFRDGEQYF. In DNA, the CDR3 is TGTGCCATCAGTGAGCCTGATAAAACCTTCAGGGATGGCGAGCAGTACTTC.

This chain joins TRBV11-2 and TRBJ2-7; D is uncertain. Trimming removed 6 bases at V and 1 base at J, with 16 bases between. Germline V gene lookup returns CDR1 SGHAT and CDR2 FQNNGV. There are 15 residues in the CDR3. CDR3: CASRLTSYKSYEQYF. In DNA form, the CDR3 reads TGTGCCAGCAGGTTAACCTCCTACAAATCCTACGAGCAGTACTTC.

On this clone: Distinct nucleotide sequences in the sample also encode this CDR3. This chain connects TRBV10-3 to TRBJ2-5, with D possibly being TRBD1 (5 bases). The CDR3 has 15 amino acids. Trimming removed 0 bases from V and 1 base from J, with 9 bases in between. CDR1 is ENHRY and CDR2 is SYGVKD in the germline V gene. Here the CDR3 reads CAISESAGSQETQYF. CDR3 nucleotides: TGTGCCATCAGTGAGTCTGCAGGGTCCCAAGAGACCCAGTACTTC.

The rearrangement links TRBV29-1 to TRBJ1-5; a possible D gene is TRBD1 (6 bases). With 4 bases removed from V and 5 bases from J, the gap between germline ends came to 18 bases. The CDR3 sequence is 15 residues long. Germline CDR1 is SQVTM and CDR2 is ANQGSEA. This chain's CDR3 is CSVVFPGTRDQPQHF. The CDR3 DNA reads as TGCAGCGTTGTTTTCCCCGGGACACGGGATCAGCCCCAGCATTTT.

This sequence joins TRBV19 and TRBJ2-7; TRBD1 might be the D (5 bases). From germline, CDR1 is LNHDA and CDR2 SQIVND (reference sequence). The CDR3 runs 17 residues. The V and J ends lost 3 bases and 7 bases respectively, with 25 bases between them. The CDR3 protein is CASSMRLGAEGALEQYF. The DNA of the CDR3 is TGTGCCAGTAGTATGCGCCTTGGGGCGGAAGGGGCCTTGGAGCAGTACTTC.

The chain combines TRBV11-3 with TRBJ2-2, with TRBD1 matching 9 bases. With 4 bases clipped from V and 3 bases from J, the junction kept 3 bases outside the gene matches. Germline CDR1 SGHNT, CDR2 YENEEA. The length of the CDR3 is 15 residues. Here the CDR3 DNA reads TGTGCCAGCAGCTCCCGGGACAGGGACACCGGGGAGCTGTTTTTT. It codes for CASSSRDRDTGELFF.

This clone was counted a few times. The rearrangement uses TRBV5-1 and TRBJ1-1; TRBD1 agrees at 9 bases. The CDR3 consists of 17 residues. Trimming at V came to 3 bases and at J to 4 bases, leaving 13 bases not matched to a gene. Germline CDR1 and CDR2: SGHRS and YFSETQ. This CDR3 is CASSWDREAVGGTEAFF. In DNA, the CDR3 is TGCGCCAGCAGCTGGGACAGGGAGGCGGTCGGTGGCACTGAAGCTTTCTTT.

This chain links TRBV28 with TRBJ1-1; D remains unclear. This CDR3 has 14 amino acids. With 3 bases removed from V and 6 bases from J, the gap between germline ends came to 14 bases. CDR1 MDHEN and CDR2 SYDVKM come from the germline V gene. DNA for the CDR3: TGTGCCAGCAGTTTTCGGGGAGGGATCGCTGAAGCTTTCTTT. It yields the protein CASSFRGGIAEAFF.

The V call is TRBV4-3, the J call TRBJ2-1; TRBD2 matches 7 bases. Trimming cost V 0 bases and J 7 bases; bases outside gene matches: 18. The CDR3 is 19 amino acids. Germline lookup yields CDR1 LGHNA and CDR2 YSLEER. CDR3 sequence reads: CASSQDPKWGEGIANEQFF. CDR3 DNA: TGCGCCAGCAGCCAAGATCCGAAGTGGGGGGAGGGAATCGCAAATGAGCAGTTCTTC.

The gene calls are TRBV11-3 and TRBJ1-1; D not resolved. This CDR3 spans 14 amino acids. V lost 0 bases, J lost 4 bases, and 9 bases lay in between. Looked up from germline, CDR1 is SGHNT and CDR2 is YENEEA. The CDR3 region is CASSLDPGGTEAFF. DNA for the CDR3: TGTGCCAGCAGCTTAGATCCGGGAGGCACTGAAGCTTTCTTT.

This sequence joins TRBV28 and TRBJ1-1; 8 bases agree with TRBD1. Germline assignment: CDR1 MDHEN and CDR2 SYDVKM. This CDR3 spans 14 amino acids. Germline trimming cut 6 bases from V and 3 bases from J; bases unmatched to any gene: 6. The CDR3 DNA is TGTGCCAGCAGACCTCAGGGGGCTTACACTGAAGCTTTCTTT. Protein product: CASRPQGAYTEAFF.

J is TRBJ1-1 and V is TRBV7-6; D call uncertain. V was trimmed by 1 base and J by 7 bases, leaving 16 bases between them. The CDR3 is 15 residues long. The germline gives CDR1 SGHVS, CDR2 FNYEAQ. This chain's CDR3 is CASSLGRSTGDEAFF. The CDR3 DNA reads TGTGCCAGCAGCTTAGGACGTAGTACCGGTGATGAAGCTTTCTTT.

The chain uses TRBV25-1 and TRBJ1-1; D unresolved. V was shortened by 4 bases and J by 8 bases, with 5 bases between the two germline ends. CDR1 and CDR2 from the germline V gene are MGHDK and SYGVNS. This CDR3 has 10 amino acids. The CDR3 region is CASSGLEAFF. The CDR3 DNA reads TGTGCCAGCAGTGGACTAGAAGCTTTCTTT. The full variable domain, completed using reference TRBV25-1 and TRBJ1-1, is EADIYQTPRYLVIGTGKKITLECSQTMGHDKMYWYQQDPGMELHLIHYSYGVNSTEKGDLSSESTVSRIRTEHFPLTLESARPSHTSQYLCASSGLEAFFGQGTRLTVV.

V is TRBV10-2 and J is TRBJ2-7; TRBD2 is a possible D gene (7 bases). Between the trimmed V and J ends, which lost 5 bases and 0 bases, there was a span of 20 bases. This CDR3 contains 17 residues. Germline-derived CDR1 and CDR2 are WSHSY and SAAADI. CDR3 sequence: CASSLPSTRGASYEQYF. The CDR3 coding sequence is TGCGCCAGCAGTTTACCCTCCACCCGGGGGGCCTCCTACGAGCAGTACTTC.

The chain joins TRBV7-2 to TRBJ2-7, with D perhaps assigned TRBD1 or TRBD2 (5 bases each). Germline CDR1 SGHTA, CDR2 FQGNSA. V lost 1 base and J lost 3, with 7 bases in between. This CDR3 contains 13 residues. The CDR3 loop is CASSLGGYYEQYF. The CDR3 DNA follows: TGTGCCAGCAGCTTAGGGGGGTACTACGAGCAGTACTTC.

The chain joins TRBV5-8 to TRBJ2-7; TRBD2 matches 9 bases. J lost 0 bases, V lost 8 bases, and 12 bases had no gene match. CDR1 SGHTS and CDR2 YDEGEE come from the germline V gene. The CDR3 is 16 residues long. The CDR3 region is CASFLTRLADSYEQYF. DNA of the CDR3: TGTGCCAGTTTTCTCACCCGACTAGCGGACTCCTACGAGCAGTACTTC.

The chain couples TRBV19 to TRBJ1-5; tentatively, D is TRBD1 (5 bases). CDR1 LNHDA and CDR2 SQIVND come from the germline V gene (reference sequence). V was pared by 2 bases and J by 7 bases, with 18 bases between. The CDR3 extends over 16 amino acids. This chain's CDR3 is CASSIISWGDLQPQHF. CDR3 in DNA: TGTGCCAGTAGTATAATTTCCTGGGGGGATCTACAGCCCCAGCATTTT.

The chain couples TRBV7-2 to TRBJ2-1, with D uncertain. This CDR3 region has 15 residues. Per germline, CDR1 SGHTA and CDR2 FQGNSA. V shed 1 base and J shed 0 bases, with 7 bases lying between them. The CDR3 DNA reads TGTGCCAGCAGCTTAGATCCGGGCTCCTACAATGAGCAGTTCTTC. Its protein product is CASSLDPGSYNEQFF.

Concerning this clone: Within the sample, other DNA sequences also encode this same CDR3. This chain uses TRBV9 with TRBJ2-7, with D hard to call. This CDR3 region has 14 residues. Germline values: CDR1 SGDLS, CDR2 YYNGEE. Trimming removed 0 bases at V and 2 bases at J, with 9 bases between. CDR3 in amino acids: CASSVGDATYEQYF. CDR3 DNA: TGTGCCAGCAGCGTAGGAGACGCCACCTACGAGCAGTACTTC. Variable domain in full (rest from reference TRBV9 and TRBJ2-7): DSGVTQTPKHLITATGQRVTLRCSPRSGDLSVYWYQQSLDQGLQFLIQYYNGEERAKGNILERFSAQQFPDLHSELNLSSLELGDSALYFCASSVGDATYEQYFGPGTRLTVT.

The chain couples TRBV7-8 to TRBJ2-3; 11 nucleotides match TRBD2. The V and J ends lost 1 base and 6 bases, in that order; junction bases with no gene match: 9. In germline, CDR1 is SGHVS, CDR2 FQNEAQ. The CDR3 is 17 amino acids. Written as DNA, the CDR3 is TGTGCCAGCAGCTTAGATAGCGGGAGGGCCCACTCTGATACGCAGTATTTT. Translating it yields CASSLDSGRAHSDTQYF. Full variable domain (outside the CDR3, taken from reference TRBV7-8 and TRBJ2-3): GAGVSQSPRYKVAKRGQDVALRCDPISGHVSLFWYQQALGQGPEFLTYFQNEAQLDKSGLPSDRFFAERPEGSVSTLKIQRTQQEDSAVYLCASSLDSGRAHSDTQYFGPGTRLTVL.

This clone was detected only once. Here the CDR3 DNA reads TGTGCCAGCAGTGGGACCGGAGAGCAGTACTTC. Amino acids: CASSGTGEQYF. This chain joins TRBV6-5 and TRBJ2-7; either TRBD1 or TRBD2 may fit D (5 bases each). Germline CDR1 MNHEY, CDR2 SVGAGI. The CDR3 loop spans 11 amino acids. V was clipped by 5 bases and J by 7 bases, with 9 bases between them.

V usage is TRBV27 and J usage is TRBJ1-2; 10 bases are a match to TRBD1. The CDR3 extends over 17 amino acids. CDR1 is MNHEY, CDR2 SMNVEV, per germline (reference sequence). V gave up 2 bases and J gave up 3 bases; unmatched junction bases: 9. The CDR3 is CASSLDPGTGAYYGYTF. The CDR3 DNA sequence: TGTGCCAGCAGTTTAGATCCCGGGACAGGGGCCTACTATGGCTACACCTTC.

The chain couples TRBV10-3 to TRBJ2-2, with 7 bases identical to TRBD1. J lost 3 bases, V lost 8 bases, and 3 bases had no gene match. The CDR3 length is 13 residues. CDR1 is ENHRY and CDR2 is SYGVKD in the germline V gene. The CDR3 sequence: CAIGQEYTGELFF. The DNA of the CDR3 is TGTGCCATCGGACAGGAGTACACCGGGGAGCTGTTTTTT.

V is TRBV28 and J is TRBJ2-1; D could derive from TRBD1 or TRBD2 (5 bases each). Per the germline V gene, CDR1 is MDHEN and CDR2 is SYDVKM. The CDR3 is 13 amino acids. Trimming stripped 4 bases from V and 8 bases from J, with 12 bases between. The CDR3 nucleotides are TGTGCCAGCAGTTCCCAGGGAGTGTATGAGCAGTTCTTC. Its protein is CASSSQGVYEQFF.

The chain recombines TRBV27 with TRBJ1-4; possibly TRBD1 for D (5 bases). The CDR3 contains 15 residues. V lost 5 bases to trimming and J lost 3 bases, with 13 bases between them. Per the germline V gene, CDR1 is MNHEY and CDR2 is SMNVEV (reference sequence). In DNA, the CDR3 is TGTGCCAGCAGTCCAGGGCAGGCAGCTAATGAAAAACTGTTTTTT. Its translation: CASSPGQAANEKLFF.

The chain carries TRBV7-2 and TRBJ2-7; 9 bases agree with TRBD2. In germline, CDR1 is SGHTA, CDR2 FQGNSA. The CDR3 consists of 16 residues. Germline trimming cut 6 bases from V and 2 bases from J; bases unmatched to any gene: 11. CDR3 region: CASRPRPSGITYEQYF. CDR3 DNA: TGTGCCAGCAGGCCCCGCCCTAGCGGGATTACCTACGAGCAGTACTTC.

V usage is TRBV4-1 and J usage is TRBJ2-5, with D perhaps matching TRBD1 (5 bases). CDR3 length: 16 amino acids. Deletions cut 0 bases from V and 5 bases from J, with 16 bases between. CDR1 is MGHRA and CDR2 is YSYEKL in the germline V gene. The CDR3 coding sequence is TGCGCCAGCAGCCAAGAGGCTACAGGCGGTGGGGAGACCCAGTACTTC. It specifies CASSQEATGGGETQYF.

The CDR3 DNA reads TGCAGCGTTGAAGCCTCCGGGAGTATGGACGTAGATACGCAGTATTTT. As protein: CSVEASGSMDVDTQYF. The chain is built from TRBV29-1 and TRBJ2-3; maybe TRBD2 (6 bases). Germline V gene data show CDR1 as SQVTM and CDR2 as ANQGSEA. This CDR3 is built from 16 residues. V was clipped by 1 base and J by 5 bases, with 19 bases between them.

V gene TRBV28 combines with J gene TRBJ2-7; a possible D gene is TRBD2 (6 bases). V was pared by 2 bases and J by 5 bases, with 7 bases between. CDR1 and CDR2 from the germline V gene are MDHEN and SYDVKM. The CDR3 runs 12 residues. The CDR3 nucleotides read TGTGCCAGCAGTTTACGGAGGGACGAGCAGTACTTC. Encoded protein: CASSLRRDEQYF. The full variable domain, completed using reference TRBV28 and TRBJ2-7, is DVKVTQSSRYLVKRTGEKVFLECVQDMDHENMFWYRQDPGLGLRLIYFSYDVKMKEKGDIPEGYSVSREKKERFSLILESASTNQTSMYLCASSLRRDEQYFGPGTRLTVT.

The rearrangement uses TRBV4-1 and TRBJ2-1, with TRBD2 identical over 7 bases. From germline, CDR1 is MGHRA and CDR2 YSYEKL. The length of the CDR3 is 18 residues. With 1 base clipped from V and 4 bases from J, the junction kept 13 bases outside the gene matches. The CDR3 is CASSQATAGAPWYNEQFF. CDR3 DNA: TGCGCCAGCAGCCAAGCCACCGCGGGAGCTCCTTGGTACAATGAGCAGTTCTTC.